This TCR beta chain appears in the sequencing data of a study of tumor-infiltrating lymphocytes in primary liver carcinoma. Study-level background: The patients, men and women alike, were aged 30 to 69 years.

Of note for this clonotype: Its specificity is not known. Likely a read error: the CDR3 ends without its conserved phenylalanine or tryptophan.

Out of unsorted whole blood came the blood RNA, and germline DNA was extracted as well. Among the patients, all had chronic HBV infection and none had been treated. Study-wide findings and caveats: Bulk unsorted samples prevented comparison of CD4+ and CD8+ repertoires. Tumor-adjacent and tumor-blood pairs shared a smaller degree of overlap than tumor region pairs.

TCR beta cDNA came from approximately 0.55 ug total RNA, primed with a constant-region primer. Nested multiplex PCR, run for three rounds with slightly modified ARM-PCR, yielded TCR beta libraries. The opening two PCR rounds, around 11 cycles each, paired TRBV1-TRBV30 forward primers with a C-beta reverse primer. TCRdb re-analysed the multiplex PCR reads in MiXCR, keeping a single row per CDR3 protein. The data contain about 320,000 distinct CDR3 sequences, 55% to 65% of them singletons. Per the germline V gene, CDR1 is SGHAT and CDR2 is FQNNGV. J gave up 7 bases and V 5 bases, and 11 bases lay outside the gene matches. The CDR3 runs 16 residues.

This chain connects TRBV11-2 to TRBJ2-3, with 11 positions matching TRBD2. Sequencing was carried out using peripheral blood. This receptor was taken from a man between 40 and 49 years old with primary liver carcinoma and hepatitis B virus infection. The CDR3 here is CASSSLLAGAKNTQYS. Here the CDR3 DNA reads TGTGCCAGCAGCAGCCTACTAGCGGGAGCGAAGAATACGCAGTATTCT.